The 19 T cell receptor beta chains presented below share a single source sample, sequenced in a study of ipilimumab plus nivolumab after autologous stem cell transplantation. Assay used: immunoSEQ multiplex PCR; TCRdb lists only in-frame clones, some missing. The table lists 15,000 or so clones, about 80% of them singletons. The sample in question was PBMCs, obtained in a trial of ipilimumab plus nivolumab as post-transplant consolidation. The receptor source for this set is a male donor with diffuse large B-cell lymphoma.

V gene TRBV2 combines with J gene TRBJ1-6; D ambiguous. This CDR3 comprises 14 residues. V dropped 6 bases and J dropped 5 bases, with 11 bases sitting between them. Per germline, CDR1 SNHLY and CDR2 FYNNEI. The DNA of the CDR3 is TGTGCCAGCAGGCCTTCCTCGGATAATTCACCCCTCCACTTT. It is translated as CASRPSSDNSPLHF.

The CDR3 DNA is TGTGCCAGCAGTGAAGGGGGCATCTCTAACTATGGCTACACCTTC. Its protein product is CASSEGGISNYGYTF. This sequence joins TRBV2 and TRBJ1-2; perhaps TRBD1 as D (5 bases). V lost 1 base and J 0 bases, leaving 9 bases between the germline ends. There are 15 residues in the CDR3. From germline, CDR1 is SNHLY and CDR2 FYNNEI.

This sequence joins TRBV27 and TRBJ1-2, with a possible D match to TRBD1 (6 bases). V lost 1 base and J 1 base, leaving 13 bases between the germline ends. The CDR3 loop spans 16 amino acids. Germline V gene lookup returns CDR1 MNHEY and CDR2 SMNVEV (reference sequence). The CDR3 region is CASSLLGGTLNYGYTF. The CDR3 bases are TGTGCCAGCAGTTTATTGGGGGGGACACTTAACTATGGCTACACCTTC.

This chain joins TRBV4-3 and TRBJ2-4, with 11 bases matching TRBD1. This CDR3 has 17 residues. After removal of 2 bases from V and 0 bases from J, the junction contained 3 bases not matched to a gene. Germline CDR1 and CDR2: LGHNA and YSLEER. The CDR3: CASSQRDRGVAKNIQYF. DNA for the CDR3: TGCGCCAGCAGCCAACGGGACAGGGGGGTAGCCAAAAACATTCAGTACTTC.

The rearrangement links TRBV7-2 to TRBJ1-3; D unclear. Germline V gene data show CDR1 as SGHTA and CDR2 as FQGNSA. The CDR3 consists of 15 residues. The V end lost 3 bases, the J end lost 3 bases, and 12 bases lay between the germline ends. CDR3 sequence (DNA): TGTGCCAGCAGCTTGGCGTTGACCGGTGGAAACACCATATATTTT. It yields the protein CASSLALTGGNTIYF. The entire variable domain, with the rest obtained from reference TRBV7-2 and TRBJ1-3, is as follows: GAGVSQSPSNKVTEKGKDVELRCDPISGHTALYWYRQSLGQGLEFLIYFQGNSAPDKSGLPSDRFSAERTGGSVSTLTIQRTQQEDSAVYLCASSLALTGGNTIYFGEGSWLTVV.

The chain is built from TRBV14 and TRBJ2-2; D may be TRBD2 (5 bases). In germline, CDR1 is SGHDN, CDR2 FVKESK. V lost 2 bases and J 4 bases, leaving 11 bases between the germline ends. The CDR3 has 15 residues. CDR3 sequence: CASSQMRARTGELFF. The CDR3, as DNA: TGTGCCAGCAGCCAAATGAGGGCACGCACCGGGGAGCTGTTTTTT.

DNA for the CDR3: TGTGCCAGCAGCCAACTGGGACAGTTCTACGAGCAGTACTTC. Protein: CASSQLGQFYEQYF. The chain links TRBV4-2 to TRBJ2-7; 7 positions agree with TRBD1. The CDR3 sequence is 14 residues long. The V segment lost 2 bases and the J segment 3 bases; nucleotides outside the gene matches: 4. From germline, CDR1 is LGHNA and CDR2 YNFKEQ.

The V gene is TRBV7-9, the J gene TRBJ1-5; perhaps TRBD1 as D (6 bases). Germline V gene sequence: CDR1 SEHNR, CDR2 FQNEAQ (reference sequence). The CDR3 has 15 amino acids. Trimming left V 5 bases short and J 5 bases short, with 16 bases between. CDR3 region: CASSHGQSTYQPQHF. The CDR3 coding sequence is TGTGCCAGCAGCCACGGACAGTCCACTTATCAGCCCCAGCATTTT.

The rearrangement uses TRBV11-2 and TRBJ1-1; 7 bases are shared with TRBD1. J lost 2 bases, V lost 2 bases, and 5 bases had no gene match. This CDR3 region has 15 residues. Germline V CDR1 and CDR2: SGHAT, FQNNGV. CDR3 DNA: TGTGCCAGCAGCTTATCACAGGGGACAAACACTGAAGCTTTCTTT. Its translation: CASSLSQGTNTEAFF.

The V gene is TRBV5-6, the J gene TRBJ1-2, with 8 bases matching TRBD1. Germline V gives CDR1 SGHDT, CDR2 YYEEEE. The CDR3 spans 14 residues. V dropped 3 bases and J dropped 3; count of bases not matched to a gene: 4. The CDR3 DNA follows: TGTGCCAGCAGCTGGGAGACAGGGGACTATGGCTACACCTTC. Encoded protein: CASSWETGDYGYTF.

The sample holds a few counts of this clone. This chain uses TRBV10-3 with TRBJ1-1; a possible D gene is TRBD1 (6 bases). With 6 bases removed from V and 5 bases from J, the gap between germline ends came to 13 bases. Looked up from germline, CDR1 is ENHRY and CDR2 is SYGVKD. This CDR3 is built from 13 residues. This CDR3 is CAISGEGVTEAFF. The CDR3 DNA reads as TGTGCCATCAGCGGGGAGGGGGTTACTGAAGCTTTCTTT.

V and J are TRBV5-8 and TRBJ2-5; D may be TRBD1 or TRBD2 (5 bases each). In germline, CDR1 is SGHTS, CDR2 YDEGEE. V lost 2 bases, J lost 4 bases, and 12 bases lay in between. CDR3 length: 14 amino acids. CDR3 sequence: CASSLGTDRETQYF. As DNA, the CDR3 is TGTGCCAGCAGCTTAGGGACGGACCGAGAGACCCAGTACTTC.

This chain connects TRBV4-1 to TRBJ1-1, with 12 bases fitting TRBD1. The CDR3 contains 16 residues. The germline V gene has CDR1 MGHRA and CDR2 YSYEKL. The V segment lost 4 bases and the J segment 10 bases; nucleotides outside the gene matches: 13. CDR3 coding DNA: TGCGCCAGCAGCCTTGGAAGGGATGGGACAGGGGGCGTAGCTTTCTTT. It codes for CASSLGRDGTGGVAFF.

This sequence joins TRBV2 and TRBJ2-1; D not resolved. There are 13 residues in the CDR3. The V gene lost 8 bases and the J gene lost 3 bases, with 11 bases spanning the gap. Per germline, CDR1 SNHLY and CDR2 FYNNEI. CDR3 amino acids: CASSPPSYNEQFF. The CDR3 DNA sequence: TGTGCCAGCTCTCCCCCGAGCTACAATGAGCAGTTCTTC.

The genes are TRBV19 and TRBJ1-1; D uncertain. CDR1 and CDR2 from the germline V gene are LNHDA and SQIVND (reference sequence). Trimming removed 6 bases from V and 0 bases from J, with 14 bases in between. The CDR3 contains 15 residues. The chain's CDR3 is CASRSARIMNTEAFF. CDR3 DNA: TGTGCCAGTAGATCGGCCCGTATCATGAACACTGAAGCTTTCTTT.

The chain carries TRBV4-1 and TRBJ1-4, with a weak D call TRBD1 (6 bases). Germline V CDR1 and CDR2: MGHRA, YSYEKL. The V end lost 0 bases, the J end lost 10 bases, and 24 bases lay between the germline ends. The CDR3 contains 18 residues. The CDR3 bases are TGCGCCAGCAGCCAAGAGGGGGGCGGAGGGGGGCGGTCTGCAAAACTGTTTTTT. It translates to CASSQEGGGGGRSAKLFF.

The chain links TRBV7-3 to TRBJ2-5; possible D gene TRBD2, 5 bases. Trimming shortened V by 5 bases and J by 5 bases, and 12 bases separated the two germline ends. Germline loops: CDR1 SGHTA, CDR2 FQGTGA. The CDR3 sequence is 13 residues long. For the CDR3, the DNA is TGTGCCAGCAGCCTAAGTAGCGTTGAGACCCAGTACTTC. This gives the protein CASSLSSVETQYF.

The chain couples TRBV5-1 to TRBJ1-5; possibly TRBD1 for D (5 bases). Germline values: CDR1 SGHRS, CDR2 YFSETQ. CDR3 length: 13 amino acids. Trimming removed 7 bases at V and 2 bases at J, with 10 bases between. The CDR3 sequence is CASARDGNQPQHF. The DNA for the CDR3 is TGCGCCAGCGCCAGGGATGGCAATCAGCCCCAGCATTTT.

The rearrangement links TRBV5-4 to TRBJ2-3; D uncertain. Trimming shortened V by 0 bases and J by 1 base, and 15 bases separated the two germline ends. The CDR3 length is 17 residues. The germline CDR1 and CDR2 sequences are SGHNT and YYREEE (reference sequence). The CDR3 bases are TGTGCCAGCAGCTTGGAGCCTACCCATCTAGGCACAGATACGCAGTATTTT. It translates to CASSLEPTHLGTDTQYF.